Sequencing of this T cell receptor (beta chain) was carried out in a study of early stage breast cancer tumors. Turning to the study itself: Samples were sequenced at about 10-fold average coverage. Study-level results: Bulk DNA sequencing of unsorted cells missed chain pairing and markers. Tumors had roughly 2.4-fold higher T cell density and higher clonality than adjacent normal breast tissue. Enriched TCRB sequences shared across patients were mostly commonly generated sequences.

With regard to this clone: Its antigen is still unknown.

Losses at the gene ends were 4 bases for V and 7 bases for J; bases not matched to a gene: 7. The CDR3 sequence is 15 residues long. Germline CDR1 SGHNT, CDR2 YENEEA. Using immunoSEQ multiplex PCR, the repertoire was profiled, and TCRdb retains in-frame clones only, with some absent. The data contain some 41,000 clones, about two thirds of them singletons. The sequencing sample was made of blood. The genes are TRBV11-3 and TRBJ2-5; 12 bases match TRBD2. The receptor was isolated from a person aged 45-60 years with breast cancer. The CDR3 DNA reads TGTGCCAGCAGCTGGGCTAGCGGGAGGGCGGCGACCCAGTACTTC. Translating gives CASSWASGRAATQYF.